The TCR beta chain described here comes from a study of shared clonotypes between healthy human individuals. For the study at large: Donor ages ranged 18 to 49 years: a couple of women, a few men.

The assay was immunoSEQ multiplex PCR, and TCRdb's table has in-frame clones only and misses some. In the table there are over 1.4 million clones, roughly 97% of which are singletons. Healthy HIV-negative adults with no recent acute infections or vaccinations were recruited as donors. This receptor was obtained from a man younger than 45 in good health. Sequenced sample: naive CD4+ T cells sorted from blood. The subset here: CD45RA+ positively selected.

CDR3 bases: TGTGCCAGCAGTTGGAAGTCCTTAACAGATACGCAGTATTTT. Amino acid sequence: CASSWKSLTDTQYF. The genes are TRBV6-5 and TRBJ2-3; D remains unclear. Trimming took 4 bases from V and 3 from J, leaving 11 bases between them. The germline V gene encodes CDR1 MNHEY and CDR2 SVGAGI. The CDR3 is 14 amino acids.